The next 32 T cell receptor beta chains were all read from a single sample in a study of blood T cell repertoires in COVID-19. Profiled with immunoSEQ multiplex PCR; TCRdb holds only in-frame clones, not every one. The table records fewer than 250,000 clones, about nine tenths of them present only once. Sample: peripheral blood. The receptors were gathered from a woman aged 55-69 years with acute or convalescent COVID-19.

V and J are TRBV28 and TRBJ1-2; 7 bases line up with TRBD1. Losses at the gene ends were 6 bases for V and 13 bases for J; bases not matched to a gene: 14. The germline V gene has CDR1 MDHEN and CDR2 SYDVKM. The CDR3 consists of 13 residues. The CDR3 DNA follows: TGTGCCAGCAGGGGGGGACAGTCTGGTTTTCGCACCTTC. This gives the protein CASRGGQSGFRTF.

The chain joins TRBV4-2 to TRBJ1-1; TRBD1 aligns across 11 bases. The CDR3 extends over 15 amino acids. V shed 4 bases and J 3 bases; nucleotides not matched to a gene: 4. Germline assignment: CDR1 LGHNA and CDR2 YNFKEQ. The CDR3 loop reads CASSPRDRGDTEAFF. The DNA for the CDR3 is TGTGCCAGCAGCCCCCGGGACAGGGGGGACACTGAAGCTTTCTTT.

The chain joins TRBV3-1 (or the pseudogene TRBV3-2) to TRBJ2-2; D possibly corresponds to TRBD1 (6 bases). V was cut by 8 bases and J by 4 bases, with 11 bases left in between. In germline, CDR1 is LGHDT, CDR2 YNNKEL (reference sequence). The CDR3 is made up of 13 amino acids. The CDR3 region has the DNA TGTGCCAGCCGGGACACCCTCACCGGGGAGCTGTTTTTT. Its translation is CASRDTLTGELFF.

This chain joins TRBV15 and TRBJ1-4; a possible D gene is TRBD1 (5 bases). Trimming left V 1 base short and J 4 bases short, with 13 bases between. From germline, CDR1 is LNHNV and CDR2 YYDKDF (reference sequence). The CDR3 covers 16 residues. CDR3 nucleotides: TGTGCCACCAGCAGAGTGATGGGGGGTGGTAATGAAAAACTGTTTTTT. As protein: CATSRVMGGGNEKLFF.

The gene calls are TRBV6-2 or TRBV6-3 and TRBJ2-2; D not resolved. Trimming left V 4 bases short and J 1 base short, with 7 bases between. This CDR3 is built from 14 residues. Germline V gene sequence: CDR1 MNHEY, CDR2 SVGEGT. This CDR3 reads CASSLVVNTGELFF. The CDR3, as DNA: TGTGCCAGCAGTTTAGTTGTGAACACCGGGGAGCTGTTTTTT.

V is TRBV7-9 and J is TRBJ1-2, with unresolved D. Germline CDR1 SEHNR, CDR2 FQNEAQ (reference sequence). Trimming took 5 bases from V and 2 from J, leaving 15 bases between them. The CDR3 is 15 amino acids. This CDR3 is CASSLRSAQNYGYTF. CDR3 sequence (DNA): TGTGCCAGCAGCCTCCGAAGCGCGCAGAACTATGGCTACACCTTC.

The V gene is TRBV5-1, the J gene TRBJ2-5; 8 bases agree with TRBD1. Germline CDR1 SGHRS, CDR2 YFSETQ. J lost 3 bases, V lost 4 bases, and 8 bases had no gene match. CDR3 length: 15 amino acids. CDR3 sequence (DNA): TGCGCCAGCAGCCTAACGGCGGACAGGGAAGAGACCCAGTACTTC. It specifies CASSLTADREETQYF.

This clone appeared many times. CDR3 region: CASSLGGQGGGQPQHF. CDR3 DNA: TGTGCCAGCAGCTTAGGCGGACAGGGAGGAGGACAGCCCCAGCATTTT. The V gene is TRBV7-9, the J gene TRBJ1-5, with TRBD1 identical over 8 bases. Trimming at V came to 1 base and at J to 7 bases, leaving 9 bases not matched to a gene. The germline V gene has CDR1 SEHNR and CDR2 FQNEAQ (reference sequence). The CDR3 has 16 residues.

This rearrangement joins TRBV6-1 to TRBJ1-5, with a weak D call TRBD1 (6 bases). There are 18 residues in the CDR3. Germline V gene lookup returns CDR1 MNHNS and CDR2 SASEGT. Trimming stripped 2 bases from V and 2 bases from J, with 19 bases between. The CDR3 bases are TGTGCCAGCAGTGAACCACGCTCAGGGGCGCTTGGCAATCAGCCCCAGCATTTT. Protein sequence: CASSEPRSGALGNQPQHF.

J is TRBJ1-3 and V is TRBV5-1; D is undetermined. Trimming left V 1 base short and J 0 bases short, with 11 bases between. The CDR3 sequence is 16 residues long. CDR1 is SGHRS and CDR2 is YFSETQ in the germline V gene. In DNA form, the CDR3 reads TGCGCCAGCAGCTTGATGGGCCTCGGCTCTGGAAACACCATATATTTT. This translates into CASSLMGLGSGNTIYF.

The chain employs TRBV4-1 and TRBJ1-2, with D perhaps matching TRBD1 (5 bases). Per the germline V gene, CDR1 is MGHRA and CDR2 is YSYEKL. The CDR3 has 16 amino acids. The V end was cut by 0 bases, the J end by 1 base, with 12 bases between. CDR3 nucleotide sequence: TGCGCCAGCAGCCAAGATGAACAGGTCCTTAACTATGGCTACACCTTC. Protein product: CASSQDEQVLNYGYTF.

The chain carries TRBV19 and TRBJ1-2, with D unresolved. V lost 3 bases and J 6 bases, leaving 5 bases between the germline ends. This CDR3 contains 11 residues. Germline V lookup: CDR1 LNHDA, CDR2 SQIVND (reference sequence). CDR3: CASSISDGYTF. DNA of the CDR3: TGTGCCAGTAGTATCTCCGATGGCTACACCTTC.

The sample holds a few counts of this clone. The genes are TRBV9 and TRBJ2-7; no clear D gene. Trimming shortened V by 0 bases and J by 1 base, and 8 bases separated the two germline ends. From germline, CDR1 is SGDLS and CDR2 YYNGEE. The CDR3 contains 14 residues. The chain's CDR3 is CASSVVPSSYEQYF. CDR3 bases: TGTGCCAGCAGCGTAGTCCCTAGTTCCTACGAGCAGTACTTC.

This chain links TRBV7-2 with TRBJ1-4; 7 bases map to TRBD1. V lost 4 bases and J lost 3; bases outside the gene matches: 8. The CDR3 length is 16 residues. Germline lookup yields CDR1 SGHTA and CDR2 FQGNSA. CDR3 DNA: TGTGCCAGCAGCTACCTGGACAGGCTGTCTAATGAAAAACTGTTTTTT. Translation: CASSYLDRLSNEKLFF. Using reference TRBV7-2 and TRBJ1-4 for the parts outside the CDR3, the full variable domain is GAGVSQSPSNKVTEKGKDVELRCDPISGHTALYWYRQSLGQGLEFLIYFQGNSAPDKSGLPSDRFSAERTGGSVSTLTIQRTQQEDSAVYLCASSYLDRLSNEKLFFGSGTQLSVL.

This clone was seen a handful of times. The chain employs TRBV11-2 and TRBJ1-4; D not certain. The CDR3 loop spans 15 amino acids. Germline loops: CDR1 SGHAT, CDR2 FQNNGV. V was pared by 2 bases and J by 0 bases, with 7 bases between. The CDR3 region has the DNA TGTGCCAGCAGCTTAACGGTTGCAACTAATGAAAAACTGTTTTTT. Amino acids: CASSLTVATNEKLFF.

This clone has a handful of counts. The J gene is TRBJ1-1, the V gene TRBV19; D remains ambiguous. Germline-derived CDR1 and CDR2 are LNHDA and SQIVND (reference sequence). This CDR3 has 15 amino acids. V lost 5 bases, J lost 2 bases, and 15 bases lay in between. The DNA of the CDR3 is TGTGCCAGTAGTCCCGGGAGGTTACTAAACACTGAAGCTTTCTTT. Protein: CASSPGRLLNTEAFF. Variable domain in full (rest from reference TRBV19 and TRBJ1-1): DGGITQSPKYLFRKEGQNVTLSCEQNLNHDAMYWYRQDPGQGLRLIYYSQIVNDFQKGDIAEGYSVSREKKESFPLTVTSAQKNPTAFYLCASSPGRLLNTEAFFGQGTRLTVV.

The rearrangement links TRBV29-1 to TRBJ1-1, with 10 bases identical to TRBD1. The germline CDR1 and CDR2 sequences are SQVTM and ANQGSEA. The CDR3 consists of 12 residues. The trim removed 6 bases at V and 4 bases at J, leaving 2 bases unmatched. Here the CDR3 reads CSVGQGGTEAFF. The CDR3 region has the DNA TGCAGCGTCGGACAGGGGGGCACTGAAGCTTTCTTT.

The chain has TRBV7-9 and TRBJ1-2, with 7 nucleotides matching TRBD1. Looked up from germline, CDR1 is SEHNR and CDR2 is FQNEAQ (reference sequence). The V and J ends lost 1 base and 8 bases, in that order; junction bases with no gene match: 7. The CDR3 length is 14 residues. The CDR3, as DNA: TGTGCCAGCAGCTTAGAGATCGGGACAGTCGGCTACACCTTC. Encoded protein: CASSLEIGTVGYTF.

The V call is TRBV10-2, the J call TRBJ1-5, with 11 bases aligning to TRBD1. CDR1 and CDR2 (germline): WSHSY, SAAADI. The CDR3 is made up of 17 amino acids. The junction had 7 bases not matched to a gene; V was cut back by 6 bases and J by 0 bases. The CDR3 bases are TGCGCCAGCAGGCGAGGGGGACAGGGGGTTAGCAATCAGCCCCAGCATTTT. It translates to CASRRGGQGVSNQPQHF.

The chain carries TRBV7-2 and TRBJ1-6, with D maybe TRBD1 (6 bases). The CDR3 runs to 17 residues. Germline V lookup: CDR1 SGHTA, CDR2 FQGNSA. V was pared by 1 base and J by 3 bases, with 13 bases between. CDR3 nucleotides: TGTGCCAGCAGCTTAGAGGGACACCAAAGCTATAATTCACCCCTCCACTTT. This encodes CASSLEGHQSYNSPLHF.

This clone was counted once. The chain combines TRBV4-1 with TRBJ1-4; D might be TRBD1 (6 bases). Germline CDR1 MGHRA, CDR2 YSYEKL. V was pared by 3 bases and J by 0 bases, with 17 bases between. This CDR3 comprises 18 residues. The CDR3 loop reads CASSQGSTGIATNEKLFF. The CDR3 bases are TGCGCCAGCAGCCAGGGATCCACAGGGATTGCAACTAATGAAAAACTGTTTTTT.

The rearrangement joins TRBV18 to TRBJ2-5, with D possibly being TRBD1 (6 bases). The CDR3 runs 13 residues. Trimming left V 4 bases short and J 5 bases short, with 11 bases between. Germline V lookup: CDR1 KGHSH, CDR2 LQKENI. The CDR3 region has the DNA TGTGCCAGCTCACGGGACATGGGGGAGACCCAGTACTTC. Encoded protein: CASSRDMGETQYF.

The CDR3 sequence is CASSYSGSSGANVLTF. CDR3 DNA sequence: TGTGCCAGCAGTTACTCCGGGTCCTCTGGGGCCAACGTCCTGACTTTC. The chain uses TRBV6-5 and TRBJ2-6; no clear D gene. The CDR3 spans 16 residues. CDR1 and CDR2 (germline): MNHEY, SVGAGI. Trimming removed 0 bases at V and 0 bases at J, with 6 bases between.

This chain links TRBV9 with TRBJ2-7; weak D call: TRBD1 (6 bases). Trimming took 4 bases from V and 5 from J, leaving 13 bases between them. The CDR3 length is 13 residues. The germline V gene has CDR1 SGDLS and CDR2 YYNGEE. In DNA form, the CDR3 reads TGTGCCAGCAGCACCCGTCAGGGGCACGAGCAGTACTTC. This translates into CASSTRQGHEQYF.

The chain has TRBV2 and TRBJ2-3, with 9 bases that match TRBD2. This CDR3 is 13 amino acids long. Germline trimming cut 6 bases from V and 4 bases from J; bases unmatched to any gene: 2. Germline CDR1 SNHLY, CDR2 FYNNEI. The CDR3 DNA follows: TGTGCCAGCAGGCAGCGGGGGGCAGATACGCAGTATTTT. Amino acid sequence: CASRQRGADTQYF.

This chain joins TRBV7-2 and TRBJ2-6; TRBD2 matches 10 bases. Per the germline V gene, CDR1 is SGHTA and CDR2 is FQGNSA. V lost 6 bases to trimming and J lost 0 bases; unmatched junction nucleotides: 11. This CDR3 has 19 amino acids. Here the CDR3 reads CASRTPRTSGLSGANVLTF. CDR3 bases: TGTGCCAGCAGAACCCCAAGGACTAGCGGACTCTCTGGGGCCAACGTCCTGACTTTC.

This rearrangement joins TRBV7-2 to TRBJ2-1; no firm D call. This CDR3 comprises 17 residues. The germline V gene encodes CDR1 SGHTA and CDR2 FQGNSA. Trimming removed 5 bases from V and 5 bases from J, with 22 bases in between. DNA of the CDR3: TGTGCCAGCAGCATTAGACGGAGCGCGGAAGTTAACAATGAGCAGTTCTTC. Amino acids: CASSIRRSAEVNNEQFF.

This clone turned up a few times. The V call is TRBV27, the J call TRBJ1-1, with TRBD1 matching 9 bases. CDR1 is MNHEY and CDR2 is SMNVEV in the germline V gene (reference sequence). The CDR3 extends over 13 amino acids. V lost 5 bases and J lost 11; bases outside the gene matches: 9. The CDR3 DNA reads TGTGCCAGCAGTCCCGGGACAGGGAGTGGGGCTTTCTTT. This translates into CASSPGTGSGAFF.

CDR3 sequence: CASSQAAGQSYEQYF. The CDR3 DNA sequence: TGCGCCAGCAGCCAAGCGGCTGGACAGTCCTACGAGCAGTACTTC. The chain links TRBV4-1 to TRBJ2-7; TRBD1 might be the D (6 bases). Trimming stripped 1 base from V and 1 base from J, with 11 bases between. Looked up from germline, CDR1 is MGHRA and CDR2 is YSYEKL. This CDR3 is built from 15 residues.

The rearrangement uses TRBV6-5 and TRBJ1-4; 7 nucleotides agree with TRBD1. The V segment lost 2 bases and the J segment 7 bases; nucleotides outside the gene matches: 7. The V gene's germline CDR1 is MNHEY and CDR2 SVGAGI. This CDR3 is 15 amino acids long. The CDR3 coding sequence is TGTGCCAGCAGTTACGGCAGCAGGGGGAGTGAAAAACTGTTTTTT. Its translation is CASSYGSRGSEKLFF.

The chain employs TRBV9 and TRBJ2-3, with TRBD2 identical over 11 bases. Trimming removed 2 bases from V and 1 base from J; junction bases left unmatched: 3. The CDR3 has 16 residues. CDR1 is SGDLS and CDR2 is YYNGEE in the germline V gene. CDR3 residues: CASSVGTSGRTDTQYF. The CDR3 coding sequence is TGTGCCAGCAGCGTTGGGACTAGCGGACGCACAGATACGCAGTATTTT. Supplemented by reference TRBV9 and TRBJ2-3, the full variable domain reads DSGVTQTPKHLITATGQRVTLRCSPRSGDLSVYWYQQSLDQGLQFLIQYYNGEERAKGNILERFSAQQFPDLHSELNLSSLELGDSALYFCASSVGTSGRTDTQYFGPGTRLTVL.

The rearrangement links TRBV19 to TRBJ1-3; D is ambiguous. Trimming removed 4 bases from V and 0 bases from J, with 7 bases in between. This CDR3 spans 14 amino acids. Germline V CDR1 and CDR2: LNHDA, SQIVND (reference sequence). The CDR3 coding sequence is TGTGCCAGTAGTAGACTAGGCTCTGGAAACACCATATATTTT. This gives the protein CASSRLGSGNTIYF.